This T cell receptor (beta chain) was recorded in a study of beta chain features in type 1 diabetes. Overall study results and limits: PCR might favor shorter templates, but any such skew would affect patients and controls equally. In all four CD4+ subsets, TCRB CDR3 length was significantly, moderately reduced in type 1 diabetes.

Notes on this clone: The antigen remains undetermined.

Every isolated RNA sample was fully reverse transcribed, so sequencing captured expressed TCRB transcripts. Sequenced by immunoSEQ multiplex PCR; TCRdb stores in-frame clones only, minus some. The sample records over 200,000 clones, 11% being singletons. The receptor was derived from a man under 40 with type 1 diabetes. Sequencing used naive CD4+ T cells from blood.

In DNA, the CDR3 is TGTGCCAGCACCCCCAGCGAGGTGTTATTCACAGATACGCAGTATTTT. Its protein is CASTPSEVLFTDTQYF. The chain employs TRBV2 and TRBJ2-3; D ambiguous. CDR1 is SNHLY, CDR2 FYNNEI, per germline. Trimming removed 7 bases at V and 2 bases at J, with 19 bases between. The CDR3 contains 16 residues.